The 3 T cell receptor beta chains given below trace back to one sample, sequenced in a study of beta chain features in type 1 diabetes. Isolated RNA was reverse transcribed in full, so expressed TCRB transcripts were sequenced. Using immunoSEQ multiplex PCR, the repertoire was profiled, and TCRdb retains in-frame clones only, with some absent. The sample lists 500,000 to 700,000 clones, about a sixth seen once, with around 0.095% in the top ten. The sequenced sample consisted of naive CD4+ T cells from blood. Receptors originate from a man between 18 and 29 years old in good health.

This chain uses TRBV5-1 with TRBJ2-7; D ambiguous. V lost 0 bases and J lost 3, with 10 bases in between. This CDR3 spans 14 amino acids. Germline CDR1 and CDR2: SGHRS and YFSETQ. This CDR3 is CASSLAQTNYEQYF. The CDR3 region has the DNA TGCGCCAGCAGCTTGGCTCAAACCAACTACGAGCAGTACTTC.

The chain employs TRBV29-1 and TRBJ2-7, with D possibly matching TRBD2 (5 bases). From germline, CDR1 is SQVTM and CDR2 ANQGSEA. The CDR3 runs to 12 residues. V gave up 4 bases and J gave up 5 bases, with 12 bases separating them. Here the CDR3 reads CSVVLDGHEQYF. CDR3 bases: TGCAGCGTTGTACTAGACGGCCACGAGCAGTACTTC.

This clone was seen only once. This sequence joins TRBV5-1 and TRBJ1-4; D is ambiguous. The germline CDR1 and CDR2 sequences are SGHRS and YFSETQ. V lost 0 bases, J lost 8 bases, and 20 bases lay in between. This CDR3 contains 17 residues. CDR3 region: CASSLARLTPGTEKLFF. CDR3 nucleotides: TGCGCCAGCAGCTTGGCCCGCTTAACACCTGGAACCGAAAAACTGTTTTTT.